This T cell receptor beta chain is drawn from a study of blood T cells in healthy people across ages. Overall study findings and caveats: Expanded clonotype shifts may have been confounded, as the donors had an unknown CMV status.

Note on this clonotype: Its antigen is not known.

V lost 6 bases and J lost 1, with 11 bases in between. The CDR3 runs 14 residues. Germline V gives CDR1 ENHRY, CDR2 SYGVKD. The use of a sample-barcoded 5' primer and a J-beta primer mix characterized a second PCR of roughly 7 to 11 cycles. MiXCR was run by TCRdb on the 5' RACE reads, yielding one entry per CDR3 protein. The sample has 1.5 million to 2 million distinct CDR3 sequences, roughly 27% seen once. Total RNA was isolated from each sample in quantities of at least 6 micrograms. The sequence was collected from a woman aged 25 to 39 in good health. Material: blood. The J gene is TRBJ2-3, the V gene TRBV10-3; D perhaps matches TRBD2 (6 bases). The CDR3 loop reads CAIRAGTRTDTQYF. Here the CDR3 DNA reads TGTGCCATCAGGGCGGGGACTCGCACAGATACGCAGTATTTT.